This entry describes one T cell receptor beta chain. CDR1 and CDR2 from the germline V gene are SNHLY and FYNNEI. Trimming left V 5 bases short and J 4 bases short, with 6 bases between. The CDR3 covers 12 residues. Sequencing was performed with immunoSEQ multiplex PCR; in TCRdb, only in-frame clones are kept and a portion is missing. Found here are about 400,000 clones, approximately 86% of them singletons; the top ten hold about 2.9%. This sample was included in a study of blood T cell repertoires in COVID-19. Looking at the study overall: COVID-19 samples collected from the United States, Italy and Spain covered acute and convalescent phases.

The sequencing sample was made of peripheral blood. This receptor was obtained from a human donor in a cohort sampled during active COVID-19. V usage is TRBV2 and J usage is TRBJ1-5; possibly TRBD1 for D (6 bases). The DNA for the CDR3 is TGTGCCAGCAGTCAGGGGAATCAGCCCCAGCATTTT. Translation gives CASSQGNQPQHF.